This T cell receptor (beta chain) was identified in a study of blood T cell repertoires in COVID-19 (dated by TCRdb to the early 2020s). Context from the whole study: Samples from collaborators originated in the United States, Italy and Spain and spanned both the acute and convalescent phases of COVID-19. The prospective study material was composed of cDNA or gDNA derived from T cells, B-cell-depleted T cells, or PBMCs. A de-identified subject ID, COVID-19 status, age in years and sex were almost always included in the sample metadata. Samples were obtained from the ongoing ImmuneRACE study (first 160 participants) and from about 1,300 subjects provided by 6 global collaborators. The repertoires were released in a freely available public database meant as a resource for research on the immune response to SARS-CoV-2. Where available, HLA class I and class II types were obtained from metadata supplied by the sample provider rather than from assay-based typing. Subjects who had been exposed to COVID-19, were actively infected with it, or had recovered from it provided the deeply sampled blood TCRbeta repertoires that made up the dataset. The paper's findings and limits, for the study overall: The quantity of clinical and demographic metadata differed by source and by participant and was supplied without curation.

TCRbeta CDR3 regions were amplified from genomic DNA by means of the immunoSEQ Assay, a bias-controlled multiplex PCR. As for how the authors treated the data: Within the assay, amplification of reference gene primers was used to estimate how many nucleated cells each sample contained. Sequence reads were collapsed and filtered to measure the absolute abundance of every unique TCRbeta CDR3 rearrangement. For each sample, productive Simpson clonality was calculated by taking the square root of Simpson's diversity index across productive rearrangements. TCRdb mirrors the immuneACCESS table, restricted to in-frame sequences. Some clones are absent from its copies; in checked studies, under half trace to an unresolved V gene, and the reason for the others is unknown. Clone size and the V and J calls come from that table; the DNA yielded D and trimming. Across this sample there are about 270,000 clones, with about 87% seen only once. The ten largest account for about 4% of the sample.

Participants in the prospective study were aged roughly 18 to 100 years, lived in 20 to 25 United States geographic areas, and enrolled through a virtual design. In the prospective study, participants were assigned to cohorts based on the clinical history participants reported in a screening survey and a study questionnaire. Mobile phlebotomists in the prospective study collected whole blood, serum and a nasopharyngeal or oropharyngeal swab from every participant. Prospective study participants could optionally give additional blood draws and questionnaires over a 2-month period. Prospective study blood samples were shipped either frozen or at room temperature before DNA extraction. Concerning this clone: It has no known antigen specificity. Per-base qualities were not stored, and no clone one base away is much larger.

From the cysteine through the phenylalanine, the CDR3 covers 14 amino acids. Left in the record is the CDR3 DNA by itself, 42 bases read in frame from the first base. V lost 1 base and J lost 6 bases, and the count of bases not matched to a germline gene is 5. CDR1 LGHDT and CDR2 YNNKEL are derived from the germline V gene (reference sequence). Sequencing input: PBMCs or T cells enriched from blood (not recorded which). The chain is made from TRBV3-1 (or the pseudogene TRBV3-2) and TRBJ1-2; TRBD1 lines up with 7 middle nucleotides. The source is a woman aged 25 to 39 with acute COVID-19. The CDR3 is CASSQGERGHGYTF. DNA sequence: TGTGCCAGCAGCCAAGGTGAGAGGGGGCATGGCTACACCTTC.